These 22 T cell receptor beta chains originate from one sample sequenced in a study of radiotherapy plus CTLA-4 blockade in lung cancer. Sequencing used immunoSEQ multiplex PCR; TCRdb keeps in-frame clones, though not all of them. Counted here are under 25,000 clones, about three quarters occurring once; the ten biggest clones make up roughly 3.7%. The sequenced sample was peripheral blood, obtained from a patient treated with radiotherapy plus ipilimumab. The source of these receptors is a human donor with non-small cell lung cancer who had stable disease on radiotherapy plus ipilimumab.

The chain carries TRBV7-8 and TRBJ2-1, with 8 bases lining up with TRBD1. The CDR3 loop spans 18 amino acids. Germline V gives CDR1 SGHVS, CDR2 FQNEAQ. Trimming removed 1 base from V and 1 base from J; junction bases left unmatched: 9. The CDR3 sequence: CASSLGGTGRHSYNEQFF. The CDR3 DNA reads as TGTGCCAGCAGCTTAGGGGGGACAGGACGTCATTCCTACAATGAGCAGTTCTTC.

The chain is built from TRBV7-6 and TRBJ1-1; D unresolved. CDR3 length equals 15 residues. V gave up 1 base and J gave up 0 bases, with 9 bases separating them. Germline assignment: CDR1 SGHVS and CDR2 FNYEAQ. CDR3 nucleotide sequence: TGTGCCAGCAGCTTAGGGGAGTTCATGAACACTGAAGCTTTCTTT. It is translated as CASSLGEFMNTEAFF.

CDR3 sequence: CASSWADEQFF. For the CDR3, the DNA is TGTGCCAGCAGCTGGGCTGATGAGCAGTTCTTC. The rearrangement joins TRBV7-9 to TRBJ2-1; D call uncertain. CDR1 is SEHNR and CDR2 is FQNEAQ in the germline V gene (reference sequence). Trimming stripped 4 bases from V and 8 bases from J, with 6 bases between. The CDR3 contains 11 residues.

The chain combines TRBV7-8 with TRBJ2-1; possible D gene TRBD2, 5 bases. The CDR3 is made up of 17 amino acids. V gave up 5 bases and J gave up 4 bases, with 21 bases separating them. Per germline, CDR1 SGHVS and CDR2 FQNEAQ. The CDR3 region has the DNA TGTGCCAGCAGCCCTTCTTTTAGGGCTAGCAGGTACAATGAGCAGTTCTTC. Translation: CASSPSFRASRYNEQFF.

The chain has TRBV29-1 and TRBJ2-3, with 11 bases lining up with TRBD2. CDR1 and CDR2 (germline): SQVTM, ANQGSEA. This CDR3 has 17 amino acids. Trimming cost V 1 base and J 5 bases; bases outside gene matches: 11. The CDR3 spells CSVEGTDSGRAQDTQYF. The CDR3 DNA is TGCAGCGTTGAAGGGACAGATAGCGGGAGGGCTCAAGATACGCAGTATTTT.

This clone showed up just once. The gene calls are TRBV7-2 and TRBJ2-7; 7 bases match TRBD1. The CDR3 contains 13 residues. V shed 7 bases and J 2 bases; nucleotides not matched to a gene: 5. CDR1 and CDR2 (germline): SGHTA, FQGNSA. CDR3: CASNPDRTYEQYF. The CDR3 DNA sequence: TGTGCCAGCAACCCGGACAGGACCTACGAGCAGTACTTC.

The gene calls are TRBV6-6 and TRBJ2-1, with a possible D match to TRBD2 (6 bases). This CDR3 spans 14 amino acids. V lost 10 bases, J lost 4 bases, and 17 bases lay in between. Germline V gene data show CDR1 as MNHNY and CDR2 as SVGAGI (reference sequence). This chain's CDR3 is CATLARAGYNEQFF. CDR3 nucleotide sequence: TGTGCCACGCTAGCGAGGGCGGGTTACAATGAGCAGTTCTTC.

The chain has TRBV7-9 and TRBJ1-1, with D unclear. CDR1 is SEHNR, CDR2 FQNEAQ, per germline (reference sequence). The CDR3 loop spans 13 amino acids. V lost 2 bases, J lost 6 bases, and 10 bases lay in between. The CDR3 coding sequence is TGTGCCAGCAGCTTAAGAACTAAGGCTGAAGCTTTCTTT. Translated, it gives CASSLRTKAEAFF.

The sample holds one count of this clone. The chain's CDR3 is CASSVTTVDTEAFF. The CDR3 nucleotides read TGTGCCAGCAGCGTGACGACAGTTGACACTGAAGCTTTCTTT. The chain employs TRBV7-9 and TRBJ1-1; TRBD1 is a possible D gene (5 bases). The V end was cut by 5 bases, the J end by 3 bases, with 13 bases between. Germline-derived CDR1 and CDR2 are SEHNR and FQNEAQ (reference sequence). There are 14 residues in the CDR3.

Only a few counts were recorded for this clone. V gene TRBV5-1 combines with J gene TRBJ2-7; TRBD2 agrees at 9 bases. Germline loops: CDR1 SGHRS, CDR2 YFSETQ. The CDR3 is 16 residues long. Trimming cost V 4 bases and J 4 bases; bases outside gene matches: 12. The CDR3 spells CASSRGRREGGYEQYF. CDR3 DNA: TGCGCCAGCAGCAGAGGGCGGCGGGAGGGTGGTTACGAGCAGTACTTC. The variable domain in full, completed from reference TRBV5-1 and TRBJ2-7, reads KAGVTQTPRYLIKTRGQQVTLSCSPISGHRSVSWYQQTPGQGLQFLFEYFSETQRNKGNFPGRFSGRQFSNSRSEMNVSTLELGDSALYLCASSRGRREGGYEQYFGPGTRLTVT.

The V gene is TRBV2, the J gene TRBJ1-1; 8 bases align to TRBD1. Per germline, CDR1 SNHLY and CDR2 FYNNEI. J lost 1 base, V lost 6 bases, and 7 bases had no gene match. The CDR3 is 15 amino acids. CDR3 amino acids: CASRAGGRPNTEAFF. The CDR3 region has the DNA TGTGCCAGCAGGGCAGGGGGCCGTCCGAACACTGAAGCTTTCTTT.

In DNA form, the CDR3 reads TGTGCCAGCAGTTTGCAACAGGGCTCGGGGGCTTTCTTT. It yields the protein CASSLQQGSGAFF. This chain connects TRBV27 to TRBJ1-1; weak D call: TRBD1 (6 bases). The CDR3 sequence is 13 residues long. The V gene's germline CDR1 is MNHEY and CDR2 SMNVEV (reference sequence). The V end lost 3 bases, the J end lost 11 bases, and 16 bases lay between the germline ends.

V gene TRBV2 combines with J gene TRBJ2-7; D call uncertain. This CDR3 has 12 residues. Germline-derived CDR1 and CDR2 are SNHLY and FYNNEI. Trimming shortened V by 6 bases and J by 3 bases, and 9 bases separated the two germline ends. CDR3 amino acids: CASSSPRYEQYF. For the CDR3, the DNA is TGTGCCAGCAGCTCCCCCCGCTACGAGCAGTACTTC.

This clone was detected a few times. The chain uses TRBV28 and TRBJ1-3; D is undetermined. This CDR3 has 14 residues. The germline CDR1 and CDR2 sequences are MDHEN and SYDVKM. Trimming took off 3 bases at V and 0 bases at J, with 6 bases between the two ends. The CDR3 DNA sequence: TGTGCCAGCAGTTTGTCGATCTCTGGAAACACCATATATTTT. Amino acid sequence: CASSLSISGNTIYF.

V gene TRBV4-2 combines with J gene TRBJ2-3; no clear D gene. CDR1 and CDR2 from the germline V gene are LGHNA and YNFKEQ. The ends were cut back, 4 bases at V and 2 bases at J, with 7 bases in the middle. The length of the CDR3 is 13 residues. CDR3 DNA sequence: TGTGCCAGCAGCCCGGACCCCACAGATACGCAGTATTTT. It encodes CASSPDPTDTQYF.

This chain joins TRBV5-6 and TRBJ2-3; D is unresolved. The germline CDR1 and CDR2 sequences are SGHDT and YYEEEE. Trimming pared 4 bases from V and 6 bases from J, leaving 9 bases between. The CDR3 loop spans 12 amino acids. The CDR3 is CASSPGSDTQYF. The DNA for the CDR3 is TGTGCCAGCAGCCCCGGTTCGGATACGCAGTATTTT.

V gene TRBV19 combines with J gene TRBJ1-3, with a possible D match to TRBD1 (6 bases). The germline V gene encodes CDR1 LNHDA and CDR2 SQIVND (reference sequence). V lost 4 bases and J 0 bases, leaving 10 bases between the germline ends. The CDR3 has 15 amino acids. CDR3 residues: CASSTGTNSGNTIYF. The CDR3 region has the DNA TGTGCCAGTAGTACCGGGACAAACTCTGGAAACACCATATATTTT.

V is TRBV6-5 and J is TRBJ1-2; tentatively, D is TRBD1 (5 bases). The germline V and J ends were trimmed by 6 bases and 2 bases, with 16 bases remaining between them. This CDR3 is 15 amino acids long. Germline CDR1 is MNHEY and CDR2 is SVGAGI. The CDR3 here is CASRTTDTRNYGYTF. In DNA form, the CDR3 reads TGTGCCAGCAGAACCACGGACACACGAAACTATGGCTACACCTTC.

The CDR3 region has the DNA TGCGCCAGCAGCCAAGCGACCCCCCTAGCGGGAAGCACAGATACGCAGTATTTT. Translated, it gives CASSQATPLAGSTDTQYF. V and J are TRBV4-3 and TRBJ2-3, with 9 bases identical to TRBD2. The CDR3 spans 18 residues. The germline V gene has CDR1 LGHNA and CDR2 YSLEER. V lost 1 base, J lost 0 bases, and 8 bases stayed unmatched.

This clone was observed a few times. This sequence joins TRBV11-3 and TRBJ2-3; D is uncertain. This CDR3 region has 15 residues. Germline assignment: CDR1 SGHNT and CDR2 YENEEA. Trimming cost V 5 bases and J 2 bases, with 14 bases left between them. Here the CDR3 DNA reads TGTGCCAGCAGCCCACGGGCAGAACCCACAGATACGCAGTATTTT. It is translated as CASSPRAEPTDTQYF.

The CDR3 region has the DNA TGTGCCAGCAGCTTGAGAGTGTCTGGGGCCAACGTCCTGACTTTC. Residues: CASSLRVSGANVLTF. The gene calls are TRBV5-5 and TRBJ2-6; the D is unclear. V was pared by 1 base and J by 1 base, with 6 bases between. This CDR3 has 15 amino acids. Per germline, CDR1 SGHKS and CDR2 YYEKEE (reference sequence). The whole variable domain, filled in from reference TRBV5-5 and TRBJ2-6, reads DAGVTQSPTHLIKTRGQQVTLRCSPISGHKSVSWYQQVLGQGPQFIFQYYEKEERGRGNFPDRFSARQFPNYSSELNVNALLLGDSALYLCASSLRVSGANVLTFGAGSRLTVL.

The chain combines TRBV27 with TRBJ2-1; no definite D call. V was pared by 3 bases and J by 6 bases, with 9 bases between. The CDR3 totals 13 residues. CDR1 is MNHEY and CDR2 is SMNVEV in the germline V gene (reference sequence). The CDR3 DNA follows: TGTGCCAGCAGTTTCCAAAATGGCAATGAGCAGTTCTTC. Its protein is CASSFQNGNEQFF.